Shown below are 7 T cell receptor beta chains from a single sample sequenced in a study of beta chain features in type 1 diabetes. Findings of the study overall: Shorter TCRB CDR3s, moderately but significantly so, marked every one of the four CD4+ subsets in Type 1 diabetes patients.

Which antigens these TCRs recognize remains unknown. Reverse transcription of all isolated RNA meant that expressed TCRB transcripts were sequenced. Assay: immunoSEQ multiplex PCR; the TCRdb copy retains only in-frame clones and omits some. The table records under 250,000 clones, 11% to 15% of them present only once. Sequenced: naive CD4+ T cells from blood. These receptors originate from a man aged 25-45 years with type 1 diabetes.

The chain has TRBV19 and TRBJ1-5, with no clear D. This CDR3 comprises 13 residues. The V and J ends lost 3 bases and 8 bases respectively, with 11 bases between them. CDR1 LNHDA and CDR2 SQIVND come from the germline V gene (reference sequence). This CDR3 reads CASSIPQLEPQHF. CDR3 sequence (DNA): TGTGCCAGTAGTATCCCCCAGTTGGAGCCCCAGCATTTT.

This clone was seen more than once but under ten times. The rearrangement links TRBV5-1 to TRBJ2-3, with a tentative D call TRBD1 (5 bases). CDR1 is SGHRS, CDR2 YFSETQ, per germline. The CDR3 runs to 16 residues. V lost 0 bases, J lost 2 bases, and 13 bases lay in between. This CDR3 reads CASSLGQGADTDTQYF. CDR3 sequence (DNA): TGCGCCAGCAGCTTGGGTCAGGGCGCGGACACAGATACGCAGTATTTT.

J is TRBJ1-6 and V is TRBV6-5; D is unresolved. The CDR3 has 13 amino acids. Per germline, CDR1 MNHEY and CDR2 SVGAGI. Trimming stripped 6 bases from V and 7 bases from J, with 10 bases between. The CDR3 region is CASREPINSPLHF. The CDR3 DNA is TGTGCCAGCAGGGAGCCGATCAATTCACCCCTCCACTTT.

This clone was seen a handful of times. The chain carries TRBV7-9 and TRBJ2-1; TRBD2 agrees at 8 bases. CDR1 is SEHNR and CDR2 is FQNEAQ in the germline V gene (reference sequence). The CDR3 contains 14 residues. V was pared by 1 base and J by 7 bases, with 3 bases of the junction left unmatched. CDR3 coding DNA: TGTGCCAGCAGCTTAGGGTCGGGAGGGAATGAGCAGTTCTTC. Translation gives CASSLGSGGNEQFF.

This clone was seen a handful of times. V usage is TRBV7-9 and J usage is TRBJ1-2; D unclear. This CDR3 comprises 13 residues. The V end lost 6 bases, the J end lost 0 bases, and 8 bases lay between the germline ends. Germline CDR1 reads SEHNR; CDR2 reads FQNEAQ (reference sequence). The DNA of the CDR3 is TGTGCCAGCAGTCCGGTCTCTAACTATGGCTACACCTTC. Protein: CASSPVSNYGYTF.

The gene calls are TRBV2 and TRBJ1-1, with 9 bases fitting TRBD1. The CDR3 extends over 14 amino acids. V shed 4 bases, J shed 3 bases, and the junction held 3 bases outside the gene matches. Per germline, CDR1 SNHLY and CDR2 FYNNEI. CDR3 nucleotide sequence: TGTGCCAGCAGTGGGGACAGGGTTTACACTGAAGCTTTCTTT. Protein: CASSGDRVYTEAFF.

This clone has just a few counts. The V and J genes are TRBV19 and TRBJ2-3; D is possibly TRBD1 (7 bases). The length of the CDR3 is 16 residues. Germline V gene lookup returns CDR1 LNHDA and CDR2 SQIVND (reference sequence). V lost 6 bases and J 1 base, leaving 17 bases between the germline ends. CDR3 sequence: CASSAQGGSRTDTQYF. The CDR3 DNA reads TGTGCCAGTAGCGCCCAGGGGGGTTCGCGCACAGATACGCAGTATTTT.